The 28 T cell receptor beta chains below come from one sample, sequenced in a study of blood T cell repertoires in COVID-19. The assay was immunoSEQ multiplex PCR, and TCRdb's table has in-frame clones only and misses some. The profile shows just under 150,000 clones, 87% of them singletons. Source material: peripheral blood. The receptors stem from a woman aged 50 to 60 with acute or convalescent COVID-19.

This clone was picked up one time. The CDR3 loop is CAWRWGGITEAFF. The DNA of the CDR3 is TGTGCCTGGAGGTGGGGGGGCATCACTGAAGCTTTCTTT. The V gene is TRBV30, the J gene TRBJ1-1; tentatively, D is TRBD1 (6 bases). V lost 3 bases and J 4 bases, leaving 12 bases between the germline ends. This CDR3 is 13 amino acids long. Germline V gives CDR1 GTSNPN, CDR2 SVGIG (reference sequence). Variable domain in full (rest from reference TRBV30 and TRBJ1-1): SQTIHQWPATLVQPVGSPLSLECTVEGTSNPNLYWYRQAAGRGLQLLFYSVGIGQISSEVPQNLSASRPQDRQFILSSKKLLLSDSGFYLCAWRWGGITEAFFGQGTRLTVV.

Here the CDR3 reads CASTPDRVRSSVHEQYF. In DNA, the CDR3 is TGTGCCAGTACCCCCGACAGGGTAAGGTCCTCCGTCCACGAGCAGTACTTC. J is TRBJ2-7 and V is TRBV19, with 7 bases matching TRBD1. Germline CDR1 is LNHDA and CDR2 is SQIVND (reference sequence). The length of the CDR3 is 17 residues. V shed 7 bases and J 5 bases; nucleotides not matched to a gene: 20.

The rearrangement joins TRBV7-3 to TRBJ2-3; TRBD2 matches 11 bases. With V trimmed by 2 bases and J by 0 bases, 13 bases remained unmatched. CDR1 SGHTA and CDR2 FQGTGA come from the germline V gene. The CDR3 is made up of 20 amino acids. The DNA for the CDR3 is TGTGCCAGCAGCTTACGGGGGCTAGCGGGAGGAACCTCTAGCACAGATACGCAGTATTTT. Protein product: CASSLRGLAGGTSSTDTQYF.

This chain joins TRBV6-5 and TRBJ1-1, with a tentative D call TRBD1 (5 bases). CDR3 length: 15 residues. CDR1 and CDR2 from the germline V gene are MNHEY and SVGAGI. The V end lost 0 bases, the J end lost 2 bases, and 10 bases lay between the germline ends. CDR3 bases: TGTGCCAGCAGTTACTCTTGGACATCCAACACTGAAGCTTTCTTT. Translating gives CASSYSWTSNTEAFF.

The chain employs TRBV9 and TRBJ1-6; D is perhaps TRBD1 (6 bases). Germline assignment: CDR1 SGDLS and CDR2 YYNGEE. The CDR3 loop spans 12 amino acids. V was shortened by 3 bases and J by 18 bases, with 16 bases between the two germline ends. DNA for the CDR3: TGTGCCAGCAGCGCCCACGGGGGGCGCCCCCACTTT. Translated, it gives CASSAHGGRPHF.

As DNA, the CDR3 is TGCGCCAGCAGTGAGTCGATGGTGCGGGGGGGAAACACAGATACGCAGTATTTT. Its protein product is CASSESMVRGGNTDTQYF. This chain uses TRBV10-1 with TRBJ2-3; 9 positions match TRBD2. CDR3 length: 18 amino acids. V lost 0 bases and J lost 2; bases outside the gene matches: 9. Per the germline V gene, CDR1 is WNHNN and CDR2 is SYGVQD (reference sequence).

This chain joins TRBV15 and TRBJ2-1, with D maybe TRBD2 (6 bases). Germline CDR1 reads LNHNV; CDR2 reads YYDKDF (reference sequence). Trimming stripped 2 bases from V and 3 bases from J, with 8 bases between. The CDR3 runs 14 residues. The CDR3, as DNA: TGTGCCACCAGCAGAACGGAGGGCTACAATGAGCAGTTCTTC. This codes for CATSRTEGYNEQFF.

V gene TRBV3-1 (or the pseudogene TRBV3-2) combines with J gene TRBJ2-1; D is possibly TRBD1 (5 bases). The V gene lost 2 bases and the J gene lost 0 bases, with 8 bases spanning the gap. The CDR3 contains 15 residues. Germline assignment: CDR1 LGHDT and CDR2 YNNKEL (reference sequence). The CDR3 region is CASSQKGSSYNEQFF. The DNA for the CDR3 is TGTGCCAGCAGCCAAAAGGGGTCCTCCTACAATGAGCAGTTCTTC.

This clone was observed a few times. The J gene is TRBJ1-1, the V gene TRBV5-4; TRBD1 agrees at 7 bases. Germline-derived CDR1 and CDR2 are SGHNT and YYREEE (reference sequence). V trimming: 4 bases; J trimming: 1 base; junction bases outside the gene matches: 4. The CDR3 contains 14 residues. The CDR3 region has the DNA TGTGCCAGCAGCCAGAGGACAGGGAACACTGAAGCTTTCTTT. Protein: CASSQRTGNTEAFF.

V is TRBV20-1 and J is TRBJ2-7; 8 bases align to TRBD1. The CDR3 spans 13 residues. The germline V gene encodes CDR1 DFQATT and CDR2 SNEGSKA (reference sequence). Trimming removed 3 bases from V and 6 bases from J; junction bases left unmatched: 7. As DNA, the CDR3 is TGCAGTGCTAGTAACAGGGGGTCGGGCGAGCAGTACTTC. Protein: CSASNRGSGEQYF.

This sequence joins TRBV5-1 and TRBJ1-1, with a tentative D call TRBD1 (5 bases). Germline V gives CDR1 SGHRS, CDR2 YFSETQ. The V end was cut by 4 bases, the J end by 4 bases, with 14 bases between. This CDR3 comprises 14 residues. The CDR3 loop is CASSRQLLGTEAFF. CDR3 bases: TGCGCCAGCAGCCGACAGCTACTCGGCACTGAAGCTTTCTTT.

This clone was seen just once. The V and J genes are TRBV2 and TRBJ1-1; D possibly corresponds to TRBD1 (6 bases). CDR1 is SNHLY, CDR2 FYNNEI, per germline. The germline V and J ends were trimmed by 8 bases and 1 base, with 11 bases remaining between them. The CDR3 contains 13 residues. CDR3 region: CASAQGRNTEAFF. CDR3 nucleotides: TGTGCCAGCGCGCAGGGGAGGAACACTGAAGCTTTCTTT.

The chain couples TRBV7-6 to TRBJ2-1, with TRBD2 as a possible D gene (5 bases). The V and J ends lost 1 base and 0 bases respectively, with 10 bases between them. Germline CDR1 is SGHVS and CDR2 is FNYEAQ. This CDR3 spans 16 amino acids. CDR3 coding DNA: TGTGCCAGCAGCTTAGGTAGCGTTAGCTCCTACAATGAGCAGTTCTTC. It specifies CASSLGSVSSYNEQFF.

The chain carries TRBV20-1 and TRBJ2-7; TRBD2 matches 11 bases. The CDR3 consists of 14 residues. Germline V gene lookup returns CDR1 DFQATT and CDR2 SNEGSKA (reference sequence). Trimming removed 3 bases from V and 3 bases from J; junction bases left unmatched: 4. The CDR3 DNA follows: TGCAGTGCTAGTTCCGGGACTAGCGGCTACGAGCAGTACTTC. Protein product: CSASSGTSGYEQYF.

This clone occurred a few times. The gene calls are TRBV24-1 and TRBJ2-7, with 10 bases that match TRBD1. From germline, CDR1 is KGHDR and CDR2 SFDVKD. The V gene end was trimmed by 4 bases and the J gene end by 2 bases; junction bases not matched to a gene: 4. The CDR3 contains 15 residues. CDR3 amino acids: CATSDRTGGPYEQYF. DNA for the CDR3: TGTGCCACCAGTGACAGGACAGGGGGTCCCTACGAGCAGTACTTC.

V and J are TRBV3-1 (or the pseudogene TRBV3-2) and TRBJ2-7; possible D gene TRBD2, 6 bases. Germline V CDR1 and CDR2: LGHDT, YNNKEL (reference sequence). Between the trimmed V and J ends, which lost 6 bases and 1 base, there was a span of 10 bases. This CDR3 is 13 amino acids long. The CDR3 loop reads CASREGRSYEQYF. CDR3 DNA sequence: TGTGCCAGCAGGGAGGGCCGTTCCTACGAGCAGTACTTC.

The chain uses TRBV6-5 and TRBJ1-6; 10 bases are shared with TRBD1. The germline gives CDR1 MNHEY, CDR2 SVGAGI. The CDR3 contains 15 residues. The V gene end was trimmed by 5 bases and the J gene end by 9 bases; junction bases not matched to a gene: 7. The CDR3 region is CASSLVRDRGSPLHF. CDR3 DNA: TGTGCCAGCAGTCTCGTCCGGGACAGGGGTTCACCCCTCCACTTT.

V is TRBV5-1 and J is TRBJ2-3; TRBD2 aligns across 7 bases. The junction had 7 bases not matched to a gene; V was cut back by 5 bases and J by 4 bases. The CDR3 sequence is 14 residues long. Germline CDR1 is SGHRS and CDR2 is YFSETQ. The CDR3 reads CASRPAGGSDTQYF. The CDR3 DNA is TGCGCCAGCAGACCGGCCGGGGGGTCAGATACGCAGTATTTT.

This chain uses TRBV7-2 with TRBJ1-1; weak D call: TRBD1 (5 bases). Trimming took off 2 bases at V and 10 bases at J, with 23 bases between the two ends. CDR3 length: 16 amino acids. Germline CDR1 SGHTA, CDR2 FQGNSA. The CDR3 protein is CASSLWAGAGRAPAFF. The CDR3 coding sequence is TGTGCCAGCAGCTTATGGGCCGGGGCAGGGAGGGCTCCAGCTTTCTTT.

The J gene is TRBJ1-3, the V gene TRBV11-3, with a weak D call TRBD1 (5 bases). The CDR3 extends over 15 amino acids. Germline CDR1 and CDR2: SGHNT and YENEEA. Trimming took off 4 bases at V and 0 bases at J, with 10 bases between the two ends. CDR3 residues: CASSSGAFSGNTIYF. CDR3 DNA: TGTGCCAGCAGCTCTGGGGCCTTCTCTGGAAACACCATATATTTT.

The chain joins TRBV11-3 to TRBJ2-2; 7 positions agree with TRBD1. V trimming: 5 bases; J trimming: 7 bases; junction bases outside the gene matches: 4. The CDR3 contains 13 residues. Germline V gene sequence: CDR1 SGHNT, CDR2 YENEEA. CDR3 region: CASSPTGHGELFF. CDR3 in DNA: TGTGCCAGCAGCCCGACAGGGCACGGGGAGCTGTTTTTT.

V is TRBV6-5 and J is TRBJ1-5; 9 bases line up with TRBD1. From germline, CDR1 is MNHEY and CDR2 SVGAGI. After removal of 2 bases from V and 7 bases from J, the junction contained 9 bases not matched to a gene. The CDR3 contains 16 residues. The CDR3 DNA follows: TGTGCCAGCAGTTACACAATACAGGGGGCTAACCAGCCCCAGCATTTT. It translates to CASSYTIQGANQPQHF.

The V call is TRBV19, the J call TRBJ1-2, with 7 bases that match TRBD1. The germline V gene encodes CDR1 LNHDA and CDR2 SQIVND (reference sequence). The CDR3 loop spans 13 amino acids. The V segment lost 3 bases and the J segment 8 bases; nucleotides outside the gene matches: 6. The CDR3 reads CASSIGQVGGYTF. Written as DNA, the CDR3 is TGTGCCAGTAGTATTGGACAGGTTGGCGGCTACACCTTC.

The chain uses TRBV5-6 and TRBJ2-7, with no clear D. Trimming took off 1 base at V and 0 bases at J, with 8 bases between the two ends. The CDR3 loop spans 14 amino acids. The germline V gene encodes CDR1 SGHDT and CDR2 YYEEEE. The CDR3 protein is CASSLRRSSYEQYF. In DNA, the CDR3 is TGTGCCAGCAGCTTGCGTCGGAGCTCCTACGAGCAGTACTTC.

V is TRBV18 and J is TRBJ2-3; D not resolved. Germline values: CDR1 KGHSH, CDR2 LQKENI. The CDR3 runs 14 residues. The germline V and J ends were trimmed by 6 bases and 2 bases, with 12 bases remaining between them. The CDR3 nucleotides read TGTGCCAGCTCCCCCCTCCCTTACACAGATACGCAGTATTTT. Amino acids: CASSPLPYTDTQYF.

The CDR3 loop is CASRDGGYGYTF. The CDR3 DNA reads as TGTGCCAGCCGGGACGGGGGCTATGGCTACACCTTC. The J gene is TRBJ1-2, the V gene TRBV27; D perhaps matches TRBD1 (5 bases). This CDR3 has 12 amino acids. V lost 8 bases to trimming and J lost 4 bases, with 11 bases between them. The germline gives CDR1 MNHEY, CDR2 SMNVEV (reference sequence).

Regarding this clone: Different DNA sequences within this sample yield the same CDR3. This sequence joins TRBV5-1 and TRBJ2-2; D gene unclear. Trimming took off 6 bases at V and 0 bases at J, with 6 bases between the two ends. This CDR3 contains 13 residues. CDR1 and CDR2 from the germline V gene are SGHRS and YFSETQ. This CDR3 reads CASNRANTGELFF. The CDR3 nucleotides are TGCGCCAGCAACAGAGCGAACACCGGGGAGCTGTTTTTT.

A single count supports this clone. The V gene is TRBV19, the J gene TRBJ1-2; 8 nucleotides line up with TRBD1. Looked up from germline, CDR1 is LNHDA and CDR2 is SQIVND (reference sequence). The CDR3 has 15 amino acids. Trimming cost V 5 bases and J 5 bases; bases outside gene matches: 10. CDR3 protein: CASSFLQGGGYGYTF. CDR3 nucleotides: TGTGCCAGTAGTTTCCTACAGGGGGGAGGTTATGGCTACACCTTC.